The 10 T cell receptor beta chains listed next were all sequenced from one sample in a study of blood T cell repertoires in COVID-19. TCRdb's table, derived via immunoSEQ multiplex PCR, lists solely in-frame clones and lacks some. The sample holds about 270,000 clones, around 89% seen once. Specimen: PBMCs or T cells enriched from blood (not recorded which). The receptors were sampled from a woman younger than 35 who had recovered from COVID-19.

The V gene is TRBV5-1, the J gene TRBJ1-2; no clear D. Germline V CDR1 and CDR2: SGHRS, YFSETQ. This CDR3 spans 15 amino acids. The ends were cut back, 4 bases at V and 4 bases at J, with 17 bases in the middle. CDR3 coding DNA: TGCGCCAGCAGCCGGGGAGGCGCGGAGGGCTATGGCTACACCTTC. This translates into CASSRGGAEGYGYTF.

The chain has TRBV2 and TRBJ1-6; D remains unclear. Trimming cost V 8 bases and J 7 bases, with 15 bases left between them. The V gene's germline CDR1 is SNHLY and CDR2 FYNNEI. This CDR3 is built from 14 residues. CDR3 coding DNA: TGTGCCAGCGGCGGTCAGAGTAAAAATTCACCCCTCCACTTT. Translated: CASGGQSKNSPLHF.

This clone was detected ten times or more. The chain combines TRBV25-1 with TRBJ1-3; 8 bases fit TRBD1. V was clipped by 7 bases and J by 5 bases; unmatched bases: 10. Germline loops: CDR1 MGHDK, CDR2 SYGVNS. The length of the CDR3 is 15 residues. The CDR3: CASIDDRGTRNTIYF. Written as DNA, the CDR3 is TGTGCCAGCATTGACGACAGGGGTACGCGAAACACCATATATTTT.

In its sample, this clone was seen a few times. The rearrangement joins TRBV28 to TRBJ1-3, with D possibly TRBD1 on 6 matching bases. The CDR3 extends over 19 amino acids. The germline CDR1 and CDR2 sequences are MDHEN and SYDVKM. V lost 4 bases and J 1 base, leaving 23 bases between the germline ends. The CDR3 reads CASSSPAGTREGSGNTIYF. In nucleotides, the CDR3 is TGTGCCAGCAGTTCGCCTGCCGGGACACGGGAGGGTTCTGGAAACACCATATATTTT.

This chain uses TRBV5-1 with TRBJ2-7; 10 bases are shared with TRBD2. The CDR3 spans 17 residues. Losses at the gene ends were 4 bases for V and 0 bases for J; bases not matched to a gene: 10. Per the germline V gene, CDR1 is SGHRS and CDR2 is YFSETQ. The CDR3 region is CASSTGSGGTLSYEQYF. DNA of the CDR3: TGCGCCAGCAGCACAGGTAGCGGGGGGACCCTCTCCTACGAGCAGTACTTC.

The chain carries TRBV9 and TRBJ2-1, with D possibly being TRBD2 (7 bases). CDR1 SGDLS and CDR2 YYNGEE come from the germline V gene. V dropped 0 bases and J dropped 8 bases, with 18 bases sitting between them. This CDR3 is built from 16 residues. CDR3 protein: CASSVGTGTTYDEQFF. CDR3 sequence (DNA): TGTGCCAGCAGCGTAGGTACAGGGACTACATACGATGAGCAGTTCTTC.

The genes are TRBV11-2 and TRBJ2-1, with 8 bases aligning to TRBD2. Germline V gene data show CDR1 as SGHAT and CDR2 as FQNNGV. The CDR3 totals 14 residues. Trimming took 5 bases from V and 8 from J; bases not matched to a gene: 8. In DNA, the CDR3 is TGTGCCAGCAGCCCGGGACTAGGAATTGATGAGCAGTTCTTC. Translated: CASSPGLGIDEQFF.

A note on this clone: The junction departs from the called germline gene at one end, perhaps through a read error. The sample carries other DNA sequences with the same CDR3. The V and J genes are TRBV28 and TRBJ2-2; TRBD2 might be the D (5 bases). Per the germline V gene, CDR1 is MDHEN and CDR2 is SYDVKM. The CDR3 loop spans 15 amino acids. The CDR3 bases are TGTGCCAGCAGTTTCGGGGTGTTTGGCACCGGGGAGCTGTTCTTT. This encodes CASSFGVFGTGELFF.

The chain uses TRBV29-1 and TRBJ2-1; D is ambiguous. This CDR3 region has 11 residues. Deletions cut 4 bases from V and 6 bases from J, with 7 bases between. CDR1 and CDR2 from the germline V gene are SQVTM and ANQGSEA. This CDR3 reads CSVGGPNEQFF. The CDR3, as DNA: TGCAGCGTTGGCGGTCCCAATGAGCAGTTCTTC.

This clone was counted once. The chain uses TRBV4-2 and TRBJ2-1; 7 bases are a match to TRBD2. This CDR3 has 16 residues. Per germline, CDR1 LGHNA and CDR2 YNFKEQ. V was pared by 0 bases and J by 8 bases, with 10 bases of the junction left unmatched. The CDR3 DNA reads TGTGCCAGCAGCCAAGAGCGGGGCGGGGGTTCGTATGAGCAGTTCTTC. This translates into CASSQERGGGSYEQFF.